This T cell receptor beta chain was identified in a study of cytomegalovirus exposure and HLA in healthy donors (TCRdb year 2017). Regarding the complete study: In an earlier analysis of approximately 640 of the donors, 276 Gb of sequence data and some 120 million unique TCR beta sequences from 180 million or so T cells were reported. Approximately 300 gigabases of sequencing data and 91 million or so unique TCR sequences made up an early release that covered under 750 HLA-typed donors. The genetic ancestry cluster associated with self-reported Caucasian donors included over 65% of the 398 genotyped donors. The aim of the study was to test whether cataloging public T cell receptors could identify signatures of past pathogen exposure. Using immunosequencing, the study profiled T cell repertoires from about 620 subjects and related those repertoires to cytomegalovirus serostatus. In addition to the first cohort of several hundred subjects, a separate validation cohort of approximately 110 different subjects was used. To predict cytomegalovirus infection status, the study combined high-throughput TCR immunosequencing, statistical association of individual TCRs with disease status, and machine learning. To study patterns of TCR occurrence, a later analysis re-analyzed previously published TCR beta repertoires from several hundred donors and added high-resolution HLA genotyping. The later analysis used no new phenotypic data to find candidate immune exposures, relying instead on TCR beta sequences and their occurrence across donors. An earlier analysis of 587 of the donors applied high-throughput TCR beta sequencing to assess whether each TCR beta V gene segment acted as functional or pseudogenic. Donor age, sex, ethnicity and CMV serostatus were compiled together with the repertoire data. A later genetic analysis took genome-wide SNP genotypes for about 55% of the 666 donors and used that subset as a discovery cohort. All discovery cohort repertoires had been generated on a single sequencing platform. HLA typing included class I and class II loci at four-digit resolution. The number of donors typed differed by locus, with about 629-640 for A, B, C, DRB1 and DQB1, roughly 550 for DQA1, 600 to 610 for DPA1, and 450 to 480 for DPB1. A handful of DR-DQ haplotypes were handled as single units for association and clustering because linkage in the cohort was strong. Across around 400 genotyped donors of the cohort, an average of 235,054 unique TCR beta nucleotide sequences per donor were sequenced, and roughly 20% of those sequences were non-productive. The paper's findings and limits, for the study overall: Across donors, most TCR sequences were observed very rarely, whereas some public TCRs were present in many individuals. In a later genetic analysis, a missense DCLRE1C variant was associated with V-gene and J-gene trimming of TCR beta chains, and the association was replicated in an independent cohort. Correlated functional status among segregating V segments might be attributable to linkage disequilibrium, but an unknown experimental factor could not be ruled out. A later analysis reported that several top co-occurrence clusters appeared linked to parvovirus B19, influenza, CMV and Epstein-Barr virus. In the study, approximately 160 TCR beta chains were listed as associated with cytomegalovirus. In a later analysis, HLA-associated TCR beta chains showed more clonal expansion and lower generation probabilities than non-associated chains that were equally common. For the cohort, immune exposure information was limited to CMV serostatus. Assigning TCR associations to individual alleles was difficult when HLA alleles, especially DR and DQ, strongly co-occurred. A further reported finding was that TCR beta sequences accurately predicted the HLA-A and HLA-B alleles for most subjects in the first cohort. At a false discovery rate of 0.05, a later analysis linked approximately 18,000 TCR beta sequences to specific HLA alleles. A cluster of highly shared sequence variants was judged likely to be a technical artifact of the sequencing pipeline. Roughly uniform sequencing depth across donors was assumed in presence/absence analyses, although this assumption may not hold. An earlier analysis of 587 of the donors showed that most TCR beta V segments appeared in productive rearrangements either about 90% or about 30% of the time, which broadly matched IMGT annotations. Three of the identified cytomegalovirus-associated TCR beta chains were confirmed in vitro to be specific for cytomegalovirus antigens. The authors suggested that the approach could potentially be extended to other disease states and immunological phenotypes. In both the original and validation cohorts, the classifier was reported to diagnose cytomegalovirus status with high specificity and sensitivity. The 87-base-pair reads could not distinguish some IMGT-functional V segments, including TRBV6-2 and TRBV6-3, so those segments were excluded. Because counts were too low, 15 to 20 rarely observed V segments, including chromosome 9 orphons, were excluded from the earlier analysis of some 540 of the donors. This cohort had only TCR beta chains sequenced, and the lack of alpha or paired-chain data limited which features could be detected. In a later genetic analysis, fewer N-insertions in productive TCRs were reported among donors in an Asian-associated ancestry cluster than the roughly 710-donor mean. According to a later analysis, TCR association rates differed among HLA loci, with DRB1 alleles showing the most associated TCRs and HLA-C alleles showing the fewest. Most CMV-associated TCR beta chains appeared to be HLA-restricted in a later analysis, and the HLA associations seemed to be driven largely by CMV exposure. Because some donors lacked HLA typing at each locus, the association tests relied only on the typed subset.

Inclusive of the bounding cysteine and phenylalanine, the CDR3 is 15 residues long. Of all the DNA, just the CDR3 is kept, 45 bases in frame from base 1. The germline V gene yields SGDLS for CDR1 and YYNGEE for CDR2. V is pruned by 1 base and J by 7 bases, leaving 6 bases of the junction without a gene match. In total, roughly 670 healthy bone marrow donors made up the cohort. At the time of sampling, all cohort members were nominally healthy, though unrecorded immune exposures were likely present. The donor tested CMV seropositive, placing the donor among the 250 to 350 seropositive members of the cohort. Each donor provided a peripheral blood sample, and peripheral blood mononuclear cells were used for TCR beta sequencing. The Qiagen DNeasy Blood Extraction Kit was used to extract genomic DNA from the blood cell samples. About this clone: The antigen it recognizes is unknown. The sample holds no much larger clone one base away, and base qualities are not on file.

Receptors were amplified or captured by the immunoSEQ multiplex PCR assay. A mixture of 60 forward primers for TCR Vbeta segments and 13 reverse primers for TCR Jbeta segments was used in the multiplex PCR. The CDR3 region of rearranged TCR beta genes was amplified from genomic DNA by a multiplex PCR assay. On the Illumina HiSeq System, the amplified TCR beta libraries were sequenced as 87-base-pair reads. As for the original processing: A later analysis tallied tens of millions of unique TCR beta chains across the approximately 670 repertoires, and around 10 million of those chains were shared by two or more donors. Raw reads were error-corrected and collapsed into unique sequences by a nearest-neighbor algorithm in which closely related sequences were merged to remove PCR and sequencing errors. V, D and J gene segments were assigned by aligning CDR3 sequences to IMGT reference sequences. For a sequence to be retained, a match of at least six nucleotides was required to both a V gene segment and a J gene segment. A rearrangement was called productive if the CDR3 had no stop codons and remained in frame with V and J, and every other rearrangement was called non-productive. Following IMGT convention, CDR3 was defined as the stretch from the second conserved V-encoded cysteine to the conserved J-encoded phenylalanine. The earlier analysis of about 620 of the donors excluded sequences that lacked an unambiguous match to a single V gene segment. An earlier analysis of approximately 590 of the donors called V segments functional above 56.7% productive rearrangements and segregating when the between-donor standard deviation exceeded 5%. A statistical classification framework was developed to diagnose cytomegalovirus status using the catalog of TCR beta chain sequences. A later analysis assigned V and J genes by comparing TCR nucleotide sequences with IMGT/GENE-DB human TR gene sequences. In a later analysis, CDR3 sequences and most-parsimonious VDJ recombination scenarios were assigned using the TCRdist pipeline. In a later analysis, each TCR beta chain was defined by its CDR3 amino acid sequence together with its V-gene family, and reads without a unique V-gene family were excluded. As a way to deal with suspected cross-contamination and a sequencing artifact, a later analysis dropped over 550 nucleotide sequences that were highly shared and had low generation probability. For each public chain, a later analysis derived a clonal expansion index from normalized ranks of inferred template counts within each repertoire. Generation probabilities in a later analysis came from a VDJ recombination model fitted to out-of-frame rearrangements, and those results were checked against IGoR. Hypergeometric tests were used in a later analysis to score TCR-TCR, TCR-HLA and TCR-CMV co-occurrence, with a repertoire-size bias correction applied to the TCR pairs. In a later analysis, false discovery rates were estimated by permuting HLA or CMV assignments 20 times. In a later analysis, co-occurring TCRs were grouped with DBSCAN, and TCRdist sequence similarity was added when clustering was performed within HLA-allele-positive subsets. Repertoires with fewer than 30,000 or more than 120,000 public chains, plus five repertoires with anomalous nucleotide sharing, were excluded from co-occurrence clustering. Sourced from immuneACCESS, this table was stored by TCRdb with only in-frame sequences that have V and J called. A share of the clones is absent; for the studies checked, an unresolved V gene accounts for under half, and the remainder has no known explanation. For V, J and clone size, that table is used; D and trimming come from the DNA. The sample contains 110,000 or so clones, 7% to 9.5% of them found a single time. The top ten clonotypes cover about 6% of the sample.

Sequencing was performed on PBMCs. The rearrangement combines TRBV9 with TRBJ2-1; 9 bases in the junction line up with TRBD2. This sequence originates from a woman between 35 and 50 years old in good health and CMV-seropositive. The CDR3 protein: CASSVISGGGNEQFF. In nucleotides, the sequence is TGTGCCAGCAGCGTAATTAGCGGGGGAGGGAATGAGCAGTTCTTC.